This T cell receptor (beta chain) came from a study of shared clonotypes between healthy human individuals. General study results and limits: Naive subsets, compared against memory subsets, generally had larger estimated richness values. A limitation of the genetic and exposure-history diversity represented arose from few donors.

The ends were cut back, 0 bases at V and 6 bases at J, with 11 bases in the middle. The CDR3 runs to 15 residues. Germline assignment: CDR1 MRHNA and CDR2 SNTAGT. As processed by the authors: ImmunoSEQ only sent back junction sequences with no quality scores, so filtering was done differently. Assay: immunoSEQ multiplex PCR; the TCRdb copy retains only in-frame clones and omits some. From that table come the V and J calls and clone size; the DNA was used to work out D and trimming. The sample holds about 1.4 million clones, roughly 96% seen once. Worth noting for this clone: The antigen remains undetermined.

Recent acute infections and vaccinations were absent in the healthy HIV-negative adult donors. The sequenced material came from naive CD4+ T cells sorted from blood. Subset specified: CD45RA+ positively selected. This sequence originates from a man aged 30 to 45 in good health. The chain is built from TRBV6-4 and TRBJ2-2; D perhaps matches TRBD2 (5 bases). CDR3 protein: CASSDSAEVAGELFF. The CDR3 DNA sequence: TGTGCCAGCAGTGACTCAGCGGAGGTGGCCGGGGAGCTGTTTTTT.